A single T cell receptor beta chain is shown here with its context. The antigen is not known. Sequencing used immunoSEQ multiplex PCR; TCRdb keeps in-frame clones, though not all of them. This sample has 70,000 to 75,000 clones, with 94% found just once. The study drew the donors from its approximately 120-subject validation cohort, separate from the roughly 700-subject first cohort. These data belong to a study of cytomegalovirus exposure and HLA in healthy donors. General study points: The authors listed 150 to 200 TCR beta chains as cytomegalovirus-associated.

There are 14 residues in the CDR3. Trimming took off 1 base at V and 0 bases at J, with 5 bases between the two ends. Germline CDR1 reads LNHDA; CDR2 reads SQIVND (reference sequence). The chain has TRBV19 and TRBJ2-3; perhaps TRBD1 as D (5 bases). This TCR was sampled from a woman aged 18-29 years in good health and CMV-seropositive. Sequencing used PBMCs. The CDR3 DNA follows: TGTGCCAGTAGTATAGCAGGGAGCACAGATACGCAGTATTTT. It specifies CASSIAGSTDTQYF.